Presented here are 18 T cell receptor beta chains from one specimen sequenced in a study of identifying expanded T cells in peripheral blood (dated by TCRdb to the late 2010s). Library preparation used the immunoSEQ multiplex PCR assay. In its TCRdb copy, this immuneACCESS table keeps in-frame sequences only and misses some clones. Where compared with another copy, unresolved V genes explain less than half of these, and the others have no known cause. This sample holds 110,000 or so clones; about 87% were observed only once. The ten largest make up 7.5% to 9.5% of the sample. The sequenced material came from blood. All receptors come from a person aged 18 to 70 in good health.

The rearrangement links TRBV4-1 to TRBJ2-3; D gene unclear. The CDR3 length is 14 residues. Trimming removed 4 bases at V and 4 bases at J, with 12 bases between. The V gene's germline CDR1 is MGHRA and CDR2 YSYEKL. The CDR3 sequence is CASSRNPPPDTQYF. For the CDR3, the DNA is TGCGCCAGCAGCCGGAACCCCCCCCCAGATACGCAGTATTTT.

In its sample, this clone was seen a few times. The rearrangement uses TRBV5-4 and TRBJ1-6; perhaps TRBD1 as D (5 bases). V was trimmed by 1 base and J by 6 bases, leaving 11 bases between them. The CDR3 is made up of 15 amino acids. Germline loops: CDR1 SGHNT, CDR2 YYREEE (reference sequence). This chain's CDR3 is CASSLWGGLNSPLHF. The CDR3 region has the DNA TGTGCCAGCAGCTTGTGGGGGGGACTTAATTCACCCCTCCACTTT.

The chain is built from TRBV9 and TRBJ2-7; weak D call: TRBD2 (5 bases). Germline CDR1 is SGDLS and CDR2 is YYNGEE. V was cut by 4 bases and J by 1 base, with 12 bases left in between. CDR3 length: 14 amino acids. The CDR3 DNA reads as TGTGCCAGCAGCACCCGGGATGATTCCTACGAGCAGTACTTC. This encodes CASSTRDDSYEQYF.

The chain links TRBV18 to TRBJ2-5; 8 nucleotides align to TRBD1. After removal of 4 bases from V and 0 bases from J, the junction contained 4 bases not matched to a gene. The CDR3 runs 15 residues. Germline V gene sequence: CDR1 KGHSH, CDR2 LQKENI. Here the CDR3 DNA reads TGTGCCAGCTCACAGGACAGGGCCCACCAAGAGACCCAGTACTTC. Residues: CASSQDRAHQETQYF. Looking up the rest from reference TRBV18 and TRBJ2-5 gives the full variable domain: NAGVMQNPRHLVRRRGQEARLRCSPMKGHSHVYWYRQLPEEGLKFMVYLQKENIIDESGMPKERFSAEFPKEGPSILRIQQVVRGDSAAYFCASSQDRAHQETQYFGPGTRLLVL.

A word on this clone: No DNA is shown, since the ends of the CDR3 on it are uncertain; the CDR3 is the one TCRdb lists. This CDR3 reads CASSSSGQGSEQYF. The rearrangement links TRBV6-6 to TRBJ2-7; the table's D call of TRBD1 was not tested on the DNA. The CDR3 length equals 14 residues, ends included. The germline V gene encodes CDR1 MNHNY and CDR2 SVGAGI (reference sequence).

The V call is TRBV19, the J call TRBJ2-7; the D gene could be TRBD1 or TRBD2 (5 bases each). There are 15 residues in the CDR3. Germline V gene data show CDR1 as LNHDA and CDR2 as SQIVND (reference sequence). Trimming removed 3 bases from V and 7 bases from J, with 19 bases in between. The CDR3 DNA is TGTGCCAGTAGTATTCCCGGGGCCCCTTTTGGGGAGCAGTACTTC. It specifies CASSIPGAPFGEQYF.

This clone has only a few counts. V and J are TRBV18 and TRBJ1-5; possibly TRBD1 for D (6 bases). The germline gives CDR1 KGHSH, CDR2 LQKENI. This CDR3 contains 15 residues. With 6 bases removed from V and 0 bases from J, the gap between germline ends came to 12 bases. Here the CDR3 DNA reads TGTGCCAGCTCCAGGGACACCTATAGCAATCAGCCCCAGCATTTT. Amino acid sequence: CASSRDTYSNQPQHF.

The gene calls are TRBV5-1 and TRBJ2-1, with D tentatively TRBD1 (5 bases). The CDR3 totals 15 residues. CDR1 and CDR2 from the germline V gene are SGHRS and YFSETQ. The V end was cut by 2 bases, the J end by 1 base, with 10 bases between. The CDR3 spells CASSLMKGSYNEQFF. In nucleotides, the CDR3 is TGCGCCAGCAGCTTAATGAAGGGGTCCTACAATGAGCAGTTCTTC.

The count of this clone is one. The chain joins TRBV5-1 to TRBJ1-1, with D possibly matching TRBD1 (6 bases). Trimming stripped 2 bases from V and 6 bases from J, with 11 bases between. Looked up from germline, CDR1 is SGHRS and CDR2 is YFSETQ. The CDR3 extends over 13 amino acids. In DNA form, the CDR3 reads TGCGCCAGCAGCTTTAGACAGGCATCTGAAGCTTTCTTT. This encodes CASSFRQASEAFF.

This rearrangement joins TRBV2 to TRBJ2-2; 8 bases are shared with TRBD1. V lost 6 bases to trimming and J lost 0 bases; unmatched junction nucleotides: 0. CDR1 and CDR2 from the germline V gene are SNHLY and FYNNEI. There are 14 residues in the CDR3. In DNA, the CDR3 is TGTGCCAGCAGGGGACAGGCGAACACCGGGGAGCTGTTTTTT. Encoded protein: CASRGQANTGELFF.

J is TRBJ2-5 and V is TRBV25-1, with D possibly matching TRBD1 (5 bases). The CDR3 is 16 residues long. Deletions cut 1 base from V and 3 bases from J, with 15 bases between. Germline V gene data show CDR1 as MGHDK and CDR2 as SYGVNS. CDR3 nucleotides: TGTGCCAGCAGTGAATGGGGTACAGGACGGGAAGAGACCCAGTACTTC. Translation gives CASSEWGTGREETQYF.

This sequence joins TRBV6-5 and TRBJ1-2, with 8 bases matching TRBD1. The CDR3 covers 13 residues. V was clipped by 5 bases and J by 4 bases; unmatched bases: 3. Looked up from germline, CDR1 is MNHEY and CDR2 is SVGAGI. The CDR3 spells CASSPDRVYGYTF. The CDR3, as DNA: TGTGCCAGCAGTCCGGACAGGGTCTATGGCTACACCTTC.

The genes are TRBV7-3 and TRBJ2-7; 10 bases are shared with TRBD1. The V gene's germline CDR1 is SGHTA and CDR2 FQGTGA. V lost 5 bases, J lost 4 bases, and 8 bases stayed unmatched. CDR3 length: 15 amino acids. The CDR3 bases are TGTGCCAGCAGCACGACAGGGGGCTTAATGTACGAGCAGTACTTC. Residues: CASSTTGGLMYEQYF.

This chain joins TRBV4-2 and TRBJ1-4, with no clear D. The germline gives CDR1 LGHNA, CDR2 YNFKEQ. V was trimmed by 1 base and J by 0 bases, leaving 15 bases between them. CDR3 length: 18 residues. The DNA of the CDR3 is TGTGCCAGCAGCCAAGGGTTCACCCTGGGATCAACTAATGAAAAACTGTTTTTT. This codes for CASSQGFTLGSTNEKLFF.

V and J are TRBV6-4 and TRBJ1-1; TRBD1 might be the D (5 bases). Deletions cut 6 bases from V and 0 bases from J, with 11 bases between. The CDR3 runs to 14 residues. The germline V gene encodes CDR1 MRHNA and CDR2 SNTAGT. The CDR3 sequence: CASRPGRLNTEAFF. The CDR3, as DNA: TGTGCCAGCAGACCGGGACGGTTGAACACTGAAGCTTTCTTT.

The chain links TRBV2 to TRBJ1-4; D is ambiguous. This CDR3 contains 13 residues. Trimming shortened V by 6 bases and J by 6 bases, and 11 bases separated the two germline ends. Germline CDR1 SNHLY, CDR2 FYNNEI. CDR3 region: CASRTRWDEKLFF. CDR3 bases: TGTGCCAGCAGGACCCGTTGGGATGAAAAACTGTTTTTT.

The chain uses TRBV7-2 and TRBJ1-6; 7 nucleotides agree with TRBD1. V lost 9 bases, J lost 0 bases, and 2 bases stayed unmatched. This CDR3 comprises 14 residues. CDR1 and CDR2 from the germline V gene are SGHTA and FQGNSA. CDR3 sequence reads: CASRQGSYNSPLHF. The CDR3 nucleotides read TGTGCCAGTAGACAGGGCTCCTATAATTCACCCCTCCACTTT.

This rearrangement joins TRBV19 to TRBJ1-1; tentative D call: TRBD1 (5 bases). The CDR3 totals 14 residues. CDR1 is LNHDA and CDR2 is SQIVND in the germline V gene (reference sequence). Trimming pared 6 bases from V and 5 bases from J, leaving 16 bases between. The CDR3 region has the DNA TGTGCCAGTAGCGAAGGGGAGAGGAGTACTGAAGCTTTCTTT. Translating it yields CASSEGERSTEAFF.